This T cell receptor beta chain was recovered during a study of blood T cell repertoires in COVID-19. Turning to the study itself: Specimens from acute and convalescent COVID-19 originated in the United States, Italy and Spain. Sample material is recorded as cDNA or gDNA derived from T cells, B-cell-depleted T cells, or PBMCs.

Comment on this clone: This specimen includes other DNA sequences encoding the same CDR3.

TCRdb's copy holds only in-frame clones and misses some; the assay was immunoSEQ multiplex PCR. The sample carries 150,000 to 200,000 clones, over 80% recorded once. CDR3 size: 15 residues. The trim removed 4 bases at V and 6 bases at J, leaving 6 bases unmatched. Germline-derived CDR1 and CDR2 are MDHEN and SYDVKM. This receptor was taken from a woman aged 55-69 years who had recovered from COVID-19. The rearrangement uses TRBV28 and TRBJ1-5, with TRBD1 matching 10 bases. What was sequenced was PBMCs or T cells enriched from blood (not recorded which). CDR3 coding DNA: TGTGCCAGCAGTTCGGGACAGGGGAACAGTCAGCCCCAGCATTTT. It translates to CASSSGQGNSQPQHF.